A single sample is the source of the 6 T cell receptor beta chains below, sequenced in a study of cytomegalovirus exposure and HLA in healthy donors (TCRdb year 2017). Library preparation was by the immunoSEQ multiplex PCR assay. For the multiplex PCR, a mixture combining 60 forward primers for TCR Vbeta segments and 13 reverse primers for TCR Jbeta segments was used. In its TCRdb copy, this immuneACCESS table keeps in-frame sequences only and misses some clones. Where compared with another copy, unresolved V genes explain less than half of these, and the others have no known cause. The sample table records fewer than 250,000 clones; 70% to 80% of these occur just once. The ten largest make up around 1.5% of the sample. The sample comprised PBMCs. Receptor source: a woman aged 45-60 years in good health and CMV-seronegative.

The chain employs TRBV11-2 and TRBJ2-5; D unresolved. Trimming removed 5 bases from V and 2 bases from J, with 9 bases in between. Germline CDR1 is SGHAT and CDR2 is FQNNGV. The CDR3 loop spans 13 amino acids. The CDR3 region has the DNA TGTGCCAGCAGCGTCAGGTTTCAAGAGACCCAGTACTTC. Its protein product is CASSVRFQETQYF.

With respect to this clone: Compared with germline, one end of the junction differs, possibly owing to a read error. The V gene is TRBV20-1, the J gene TRBJ1-2; possible D gene TRBD1, 5 bases. CDR1 DFQATT and CDR2 SNEGSKA come from the germline V gene (reference sequence). The length of the CDR3 is 11 residues. CDR3 bases: TGCAGTGCTATCTCGACCGGGACGGGACTCTTC. This codes for CSAISTGTGLF.

The rearrangement links TRBV9 to TRBJ2-3, with 11 bases matching TRBD1. The V gene end was trimmed by 4 bases and the J gene end by 7 bases; junction bases not matched to a gene: 8. This CDR3 comprises 15 residues. Germline V gene lookup returns CDR1 SGDLS and CDR2 YYNGEE. The CDR3: CASSSRTGGANTQYF. The CDR3 DNA reads as TGTGCCAGCAGCTCCCGGACAGGGGGCGCGAATACGCAGTATTTT. Drawing the rest from reference TRBV9 and TRBJ2-3, the complete variable domain is DSGVTQTPKHLITATGQRVTLRCSPRSGDLSVYWYQQSLDQGLQFLIQYYNGEERAKGNILERFSAQQFPDLHSELNLSSLELGDSALYFCASSSRTGGANTQYFGPGTRLTVL.

V and J are TRBV30 and TRBJ1-4; weak D call: TRBD1 (5 bases). Germline values: CDR1 GTSNPN, CDR2 SVGIG (reference sequence). CDR3 length: 13 amino acids. With 1 base removed from V and 10 bases from J, the gap between germline ends came to 13 bases. CDR3 bases: TGTGCCTGGAGTGAGAGCGGGGGAGGAAAACTGTTTTTT. Amino acid sequence: CAWSESGGGKLFF.

This clone was observed a few times. The V call is TRBV19, the J call TRBJ1-2; D is possibly TRBD1 (5 bases). Germline-derived CDR1 and CDR2 are LNHDA and SQIVND (reference sequence). The length of the CDR3 is 14 residues. Trimming cost V 5 bases and J 2 bases, with 12 bases left between them. This chain's CDR3 is CASSAGRRNYGYTF. CDR3 sequence (DNA): TGTGCCAGTAGTGCGGGACGGAGGAACTATGGCTACACCTTC.

This clone has only one observation. The chain is built from TRBV28 and TRBJ1-5, with D perhaps matching TRBD1 (5 bases). In germline, CDR1 is MDHEN, CDR2 SYDVKM. CDR3 size: 15 residues. Trimming left V 8 bases short and J 4 bases short, with 18 bases between. For the CDR3, the DNA is TGTGCCAGCGGCTCGCCAGGGCTAGGGAATCAGCCCCAGCATTTT. Protein sequence: CASGSPGLGNQPQHF.